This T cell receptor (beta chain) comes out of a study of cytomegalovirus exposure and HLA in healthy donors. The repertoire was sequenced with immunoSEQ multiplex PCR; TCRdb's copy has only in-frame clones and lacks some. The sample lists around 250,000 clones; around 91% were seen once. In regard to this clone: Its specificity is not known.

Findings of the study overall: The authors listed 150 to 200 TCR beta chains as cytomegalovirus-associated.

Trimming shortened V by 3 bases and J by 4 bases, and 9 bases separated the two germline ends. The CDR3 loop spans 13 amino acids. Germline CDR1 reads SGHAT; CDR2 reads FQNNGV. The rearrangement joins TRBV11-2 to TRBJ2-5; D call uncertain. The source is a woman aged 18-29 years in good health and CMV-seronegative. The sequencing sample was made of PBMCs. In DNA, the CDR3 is TGTGCCAGCAGCTTGAGTTTTCGAGAGACCCAGTACTTC. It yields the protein CASSLSFRETQYF.